The next 12 T cell receptor beta chains were all read from a single sample in a study of shared clonotypes between healthy human individuals. Measured with immunoSEQ multiplex PCR; TCRdb has only the in-frame clones, and not every one. The repertoire consists of around 1.5 million clones, with about 98% occurring once and the leading ten covering approximately 0.45%. Sequenced sample: naive CD4+ T cells sorted from blood. The subset denotes: CD45RA+ positively selected. The origin of the receptors is a man younger than 40 in good health.

The V gene is TRBV28, the J gene TRBJ1-1; D is unclear. The CDR3 has 15 amino acids. Germline CDR1 MDHEN, CDR2 SYDVKM. V shed 0 bases and J shed 2 bases, with 10 bases lying between them. The CDR3 DNA follows: TGTGCCAGCAGTTTATGGCAGGACGATAACACTGAAGCTTTCTTT. Encoded protein: CASSLWQDDNTEAFF.

V gene TRBV7-8 combines with J gene TRBJ2-7, with 12 bases fitting TRBD2. Germline CDR1 and CDR2: SGHVS and FQNEAQ. This CDR3 is built from 14 residues. V lost 5 bases, J lost 7 bases, and 6 bases stayed unmatched. CDR3: CASSLGLAGKEQYF. The CDR3, as DNA: TGTGCCAGCAGCCTGGGACTAGCGGGCAAAGAGCAGTACTTC.

The chain links TRBV10-3 to TRBJ1-2; TRBD1 matches at 7 bases. Trimming at V came to 11 bases and at J to 11 bases, leaving 17 bases not matched to a gene. Germline V CDR1 and CDR2: ENHRY, SYGVKD. The CDR3 runs 13 residues. The CDR3 DNA sequence: TGTGCCTTAAGCAGGGGGGACAATTTGGGATACACCTTC. It codes for CALSRGDNLGYTF.

This clone was seen a single time. The J gene is TRBJ2-7, the V gene TRBV19, with 7 bases identical to TRBD2. Trimming cost V 3 bases and J 1 base; bases outside gene matches: 3. This CDR3 contains 14 residues. Per germline, CDR1 LNHDA and CDR2 SQIVND (reference sequence). The CDR3 DNA is TGTGCCAGTAGTATTCTAGCGGAATCCTACGAGCAGTACTTC. It is translated as CASSILAESYEQYF. The whole variable domain, remainder taken from reference TRBV19 and TRBJ2-7, is DGGITQSPKYLFRKEGQNVTLSCEQNLNHDAMYWYRQDPGQGLRLIYYSQIVNDFQKGDIAEGYSVSREKKESFPLTVTSAQKNPTAFYLCASSILAESYEQYFGPGTRLTVT.

The gene calls are TRBV19 and TRBJ1-4, with TRBD1 as a possible D gene (5 bases). Germline values: CDR1 LNHDA, CDR2 SQIVND (reference sequence). CDR3 length equals 15 residues. Between the trimmed V and J ends, which lost 3 bases and 3 bases, there was a span of 11 bases. CDR3 bases: TGTGCCAGTAGTATGGTGGGGACTTCTAATGAAAAACTGTTTTTT. Its translation is CASSMVGTSNEKLFF.

This chain uses TRBV18 with TRBJ2-3, with 12 bases matching TRBD2. The CDR3 runs 16 residues. V shed 6 bases and J 5 bases; nucleotides not matched to a gene: 9. CDR1 and CDR2 from the germline V gene are KGHSH and LQKENI. CDR3 in amino acids: CASSGRLAGVGDTQYF. The CDR3 DNA is TGTGCCAGCTCCGGACGACTAGCGGGAGTAGGAGATACGCAGTATTTT.

V usage is TRBV7-2 and J usage is TRBJ1-4; D is undetermined. The germline gives CDR1 SGHTA, CDR2 FQGNSA. Trimming removed 5 bases from V and 4 bases from J, with 11 bases in between. This CDR3 spans 14 amino acids. CDR3 loop: CASSPRRDNEKLFF. CDR3 sequence (DNA): TGTGCCAGCAGCCCGCGGAGAGATAATGAAAAACTGTTTTTT.

This clone was counted once. One end of the junction fails to match germline, which may point to a read error. The chain employs TRBV15 and TRBJ2-1, with TRBD2 as a possible D gene (6 bases). The CDR3 extends over 15 amino acids. The V gene's germline CDR1 is LNHNV and CDR2 YYDKDF (reference sequence). CDR3 residues: CATRPIRDSFNEQFF. CDR3 nucleotides: TGTGCCACCAGGCCAATCCGGGACTCCTTCAATGAGCAGTTCTTC.

The gene calls are TRBV2 and TRBJ2-1, with 11 bases identical to TRBD2. The CDR3 totals 10 residues. Germline values: CDR1 SNHLY, CDR2 FYNNEI. Trimming took 8 bases from V and 16 from J; bases not matched to a gene: 4. CDR3 residues: CASGGLADFF. In nucleotides, the CDR3 is TGTGCCAGCGGGGGACTAGCGGATTTCTTC.

This clone was recorded once. The rearrangement links TRBV5-4 to TRBJ2-7, with D possibly called TRBD1 or TRBD2 (5 bases each). Trimming took 0 bases from V and 4 from J, leaving 11 bases between them. The length of the CDR3 is 14 residues. CDR1 is SGHNT, CDR2 YYREEE, per germline (reference sequence). The DNA for the CDR3 is TGTGCCAGCAGCTTGGCCGGGACCCCTTACGAGCAGTACTTC. As protein: CASSLAGTPYEQYF.

The chain joins TRBV2 to TRBJ2-7, with D perhaps matching TRBD2 (6 bases). Trimming stripped 2 bases from V and 4 bases from J, with 12 bases between. CDR1 and CDR2 (germline): SNHLY, FYNNEI. The CDR3 sequence is 14 residues long. The CDR3 loop is CASSETGVRYEQYF. In DNA form, the CDR3 reads TGTGCCAGCAGTGAAACGGGAGTTAGGTACGAGCAGTACTTC.

The V gene is TRBV5-1, the J gene TRBJ1-4, with a possible D match to TRBD1 (5 bases). The CDR3 is 15 residues long. Trimming left V 0 bases short and J 4 bases short, with 10 bases between. CDR1 and CDR2 (germline): SGHRS, YFSETQ. The CDR3 spells CASSLGGRYNEKLFF. The DNA for the CDR3 is TGCGCCAGCAGCTTGGGGGGACGGTATAATGAAAAACTGTTTTTT. Full variable domain (remainder filled in from reference TRBV5-1 and TRBJ1-4): KAGVTQTPRYLIKTRGQQVTLSCSPISGHRSVSWYQQTPGQGLQFLFEYFSETQRNKGNFPGRFSGRQFSNSRSEMNVSTLELGDSALYLCASSLGGRYNEKLFFGSGTQLSVL.